The 28 T cell receptor beta chains listed next were all sequenced from one sample in a study of control samples from healthy donors and cancer patients. Method: immunoSEQ multiplex PCR; TCRdb's copy keeps in-frame clones and lacks some. This sample carries around 81,000 clones, more than 85% of them seen once, and the ten largest clones take about 1.5%. The sample was blood. These receptors all come from a woman aged 25 to 39 in good health.

CDR3 region: CASSLVLKEQYF. The CDR3 nucleotides are TGTGCCAGCAGTTTAGTCCTTAAGGAGCAGTACTTC. The gene calls are TRBV28 and TRBJ2-7, with no clear D. Trimming removed 2 bases from V and 7 bases from J, with 9 bases in between. This CDR3 region has 12 residues. Per the germline V gene, CDR1 is MDHEN and CDR2 is SYDVKM.

V usage is TRBV11-1 and J usage is TRBJ2-7; weak D call: TRBD2 (6 bases). Deletions cut 7 bases from V and 1 base from J, with 11 bases between. The germline V gene has CDR1 SGHAT and CDR2 FQDESV (reference sequence). This CDR3 contains 13 residues. CDR3 DNA: TGTGCCAGCAAGCGGGCACAGTCCTACGAGCAGTACTTC. This encodes CASKRAQSYEQYF.

This chain links TRBV19 with TRBJ1-2; no clear D gene. V was trimmed by 3 bases and J by 2 bases, leaving 13 bases between them. Germline V gene sequence: CDR1 LNHDA, CDR2 SQIVND (reference sequence). This CDR3 is 15 amino acids long. CDR3 coding DNA: TGTGCCAGTAGTATTAGTCACGGACCCAACTATGGCTACACCTTC. As protein: CASSISHGPNYGYTF.

The count of this clone is one. V usage is TRBV4-1 and J usage is TRBJ1-2; 8 bases fit TRBD1. After removal of 2 bases from V and 7 bases from J, the junction contained 6 bases not matched to a gene. This CDR3 has 14 residues. Germline CDR1 and CDR2: MGHRA and YSYEKL. The CDR3 DNA reads TGCGCCAGCAGCCAAACTCAGGACAGGGCTGGCTACACCTTC. Translated, it gives CASSQTQDRAGYTF.

The chain has TRBV6-2 or TRBV6-3 and TRBJ2-7; D remains ambiguous. The CDR3 covers 13 residues. Trimming took 2 bases from V and 3 from J, leaving 8 bases between them. In germline, CDR1 is MNHEY, CDR2 SVGEGT. CDR3 sequence: CASSYGSYYEQYF. The DNA for the CDR3 is TGTGCCAGCAGTTACGGCAGTTACTACGAGCAGTACTTC.

This chain uses TRBV5-4 with TRBJ2-5, with a weak D call TRBD1 (6 bases). CDR1 and CDR2 from the germline V gene are SGHNT and YYREEE (reference sequence). V shed 4 bases and J shed 2 bases, with 6 bases lying between them. The CDR3 runs to 12 residues. This CDR3 is CASSGTQETQYF. For the CDR3, the DNA is TGTGCCAGCAGCGGGACACAAGAGACCCAGTACTTC.

The chain combines TRBV24-1 with TRBJ2-1; 7 positions agree with TRBD2. Germline V CDR1 and CDR2: KGHDR, SFDVKD. Unmatched junction bases numbered 9, after V lost 7 bases and J lost 4 bases. The CDR3 totals 15 residues. CDR3 DNA sequence: TGTGCCACCAGCCTGGGGGGGAGAGGGTACAATGAGCAGTTCTTC. It translates to CATSLGGRGYNEQFF.

V usage is TRBV7-9 and J usage is TRBJ1-6, with 7 positions matching TRBD1. With 5 bases clipped from V and 6 bases from J, the junction kept 7 bases outside the gene matches. This CDR3 is 15 amino acids long. Germline V CDR1 and CDR2: SEHNR, FQNEAQ (reference sequence). The CDR3 here is CASSLSDRINSPLHF. For the CDR3, the DNA is TGTGCCAGCAGCCTATCGGACAGGATTAATTCACCCCTCCACTTT.

Notes on this clone: An end of the junction does not agree with germline; a read error may underlie this. In the same sample, other DNA sequences code for this CDR3. This rearrangement joins TRBV6-6 to TRBJ1-5; no reliable D call. The germline V gene encodes CDR1 MNHNY and CDR2 SVGAGI (reference sequence). CDR3 length: 12 residues. The CDR3 spells CASSYPSQPQHF. CDR3 bases: TGTGCCAGCAGTTACCCGAGCCAGCCCCAACATTTT.

This chain joins TRBV19 and TRBJ2-3; D ambiguous. This CDR3 is 11 amino acids long. V was shortened by 3 bases and J by 6 bases, with 4 bases between the two germline ends. CDR1 and CDR2 from the germline V gene are LNHDA and SQIVND (reference sequence). The DNA of the CDR3 is TGTGCCAGTAGTATTCTGGATACGCAGTATTTT. This translates into CASSILDTQYF.

The chain combines TRBV15 with TRBJ1-2; D ambiguous. Germline CDR1 is LNHNV and CDR2 is YYDKDF (reference sequence). This CDR3 has 12 amino acids. V lost 0 bases and J 9 bases, leaving 8 bases between the germline ends. This chain's CDR3 is CATSREGNRYTF. Written as DNA, the CDR3 is TGTGCCACCAGCAGAGAAGGCAATCGCTACACCTTC.

V gene TRBV14 combines with J gene TRBJ2-5; TRBD1 might be the D (6 bases). Germline V gene lookup returns CDR1 SGHDN and CDR2 FVKESK. The CDR3 runs to 15 residues. Trimming pared 0 bases from V and 7 bases from J, leaving 15 bases between. CDR3 amino acids: CASSQDPQGGRTQYF. CDR3 nucleotide sequence: TGTGCCAGCAGCCAAGACCCACAGGGTGGGCGGACCCAGTACTTC.

This sequence joins TRBV5-1 and TRBJ1-4, with 9 bases identical to TRBD1. Germline CDR1 SGHRS, CDR2 YFSETQ. V dropped 4 bases and J dropped 5; count of bases not matched to a gene: 6. The CDR3 has 15 amino acids. The CDR3 coding sequence is TGCGCCAGCAGCCCTATCGGGACAGGGAATGAAAAACTGTTTTTT. Translating it yields CASSPIGTGNEKLFF. The full variable domain, in which reference TRBV5-1 and TRBJ1-4 provide the parts outside the CDR3, is KAGVTQTPRYLIKTRGQQVTLSCSPISGHRSVSWYQQTPGQGLQFLFEYFSETQRNKGNFPGRFSGRQFSNSRSEMNVSTLELGDSALYLCASSPIGTGNEKLFFGSGTQLSVL.

The chain recombines TRBV9 with TRBJ1-2; unclear D gene. CDR1 is SGDLS and CDR2 is YYNGEE in the germline V gene. The CDR3 has 14 residues. Trimming pared 0 bases from V and 2 bases from J, leaving 8 bases between. In nucleotides, the CDR3 is TGTGCCAGCAGCGTAGAGGTACAGAACTATGGCTACACCTTC. It encodes CASSVEVQNYGYTF. Full variable domain (missing parts from reference TRBV9 and TRBJ1-2): DSGVTQTPKHLITATGQRVTLRCSPRSGDLSVYWYQQSLDQGLQFLIQYYNGEERAKGNILERFSAQQFPDLHSELNLSSLELGDSALYFCASSVEVQNYGYTFGSGTRLTVV.

The chain links TRBV6-1 to TRBJ1-1; D gene uncertain. Trimming removed 3 bases at V and 11 bases at J, with 16 bases between. This CDR3 region has 13 residues. Germline CDR1 is MNHNS and CDR2 is SASEGT. DNA for the CDR3: TGTGCCAGCAGTGACCGTATGACCCTTGTCGCTTTCTTT. Its protein is CASSDRMTLVAFF.

J is TRBJ1-2 and V is TRBV19; D is uncertain. The CDR3 contains 14 residues. V gave up 3 bases and J gave up 4 bases, with 12 bases separating them. Germline CDR1 is LNHDA and CDR2 is SQIVND (reference sequence). The CDR3 coding sequence is TGTGCCAGTAGTATTGATACAACCCTCTATGGCTACACCTTC. Translated: CASSIDTTLYGYTF.

This CDR3 reads CASSLSEGGYEQYF. CDR3 coding DNA: TGTGCCAGCAGCTTATCTGAGGGAGGCTACGAGCAGTACTTC. V and J are TRBV11-2 and TRBJ2-7, with a possible D match to TRBD2 (6 bases). CDR1 is SGHAT and CDR2 is FQNNGV in the germline V gene. The CDR3 spans 14 residues. V was cut by 2 bases and J by 3 bases, with 11 bases left in between.

J is TRBJ2-1 and V is TRBV6-2 or TRBV6-3; 8 nucleotides match TRBD2. V lost 0 bases, J lost 4 bases, and 8 bases stayed unmatched. CDR1 and CDR2 from the germline V gene are MNHEY and SVGEGT. The CDR3 has 17 residues. Written as DNA, the CDR3 is TGTGCCAGCAGTTACTCTATCCGGGAGGGCCTGTACAATGAGCAGTTCTTC. Protein: CASSYSIREGLYNEQFF.

This rearrangement joins TRBV19 to TRBJ1-2, with 8 bases identical to TRBD1. CDR1 LNHDA and CDR2 SQIVND come from the germline V gene (reference sequence). The CDR3 length is 13 residues. V lost 4 bases and J lost 3; bases outside the gene matches: 1. In DNA, the CDR3 is TGTGCCAGTAGTACAGGGGGCGACTATGGCTACACCTTC. The encoded protein is CASSTGGDYGYTF.

The J gene is TRBJ1-2, the V gene TRBV9, with 12 bases lining up with TRBD1. The CDR3 extends over 17 amino acids. The germline V gene encodes CDR1 SGDLS and CDR2 YYNGEE. The trim removed 4 bases at V and 7 bases at J, leaving 14 bases unmatched. The CDR3 nucleotides read TGTGCCAGCAGCCTAAATTGGGGACAGGGGGCTTCGGCTGGCTACACCTTC. Translation gives CASSLNWGQGASAGYTF.

This chain joins TRBV2 and TRBJ1-1, with D possibly TRBD1 on 6 matching bases. The CDR3 has 13 residues. Germline V CDR1 and CDR2: SNHLY, FYNNEI. Trimming removed 10 bases at V and 4 bases at J, with 16 bases between. The DNA for the CDR3 is TGTGCCACCGCGGGGGGCGATGGCACTGAAGCTTTCTTT. Its protein is CATAGGDGTEAFF.

The CDR3 loop is CASSEGPYTGELFF. CDR3 nucleotide sequence: TGTGCCAGCAGTGAAGGGCCCTACACCGGGGAGCTGTTTTTT. The chain is built from TRBV2 and TRBJ2-2; D is unclear. The CDR3 runs 14 residues. Trimming shortened V by 1 base and J by 3 bases, and 6 bases separated the two germline ends. Germline V CDR1 and CDR2: SNHLY, FYNNEI.

This clone occurred once. The chain employs TRBV7-9 and TRBJ2-2; weak D call: TRBD2 (6 bases). V gave up 8 bases and J gave up 1 base, with 14 bases separating them. CDR1 and CDR2 (germline): SEHNR, FQNEAQ (reference sequence). The CDR3 extends over 15 amino acids. Here the CDR3 reads CASPLGTVNTGELFF. CDR3 nucleotide sequence: TGTGCCAGCCCACTCGGGACTGTGAACACCGGGGAGCTGTTTTTT.

Concerning this clone: The same CDR3 is also encoded by other DNA sequences in this sample. The chain employs TRBV3-1 (or the pseudogene TRBV3-2) and TRBJ2-5; 7 bases are shared with TRBD1. The ends lost 2 bases at V and 1 base at J; junction bases unmatched: 1. Germline CDR1 is LGHDT and CDR2 is YNNKEL (reference sequence). The CDR3 totals 14 residues. CDR3 sequence: CASSQWDSQETQYF. The CDR3 DNA sequence: TGTGCCAGCAGCCAATGGGACAGCCAAGAGACCCAGTACTTC.

This chain connects TRBV3-1 (or the pseudogene TRBV3-2) to TRBJ2-1; TRBD2 aligns across 12 bases. CDR1 and CDR2 from the germline V gene are LGHDT and YNNKEL (reference sequence). The CDR3 spans 14 residues. The V segment lost 1 base and the J segment 9 bases; nucleotides outside the gene matches: 1. The CDR3 protein is CASSQGLAGVEQFF. The DNA for the CDR3 is TGTGCCAGCAGCCAAGGACTAGCGGGAGTTGAGCAGTTCTTC.

This clone is a singleton in its sample. V and J are TRBV2 and TRBJ1-2; D remains ambiguous. Between the trimmed V and J ends, which lost 2 bases and 6 bases, there was a span of 19 bases. The germline CDR1 and CDR2 sequences are SNHLY and FYNNEI. The CDR3 totals 16 residues. CDR3 DNA sequence: TGTGCCAGCAGTGAACGCCGAGCCCCAATAGGGAATGGCTACACCTTC. Protein sequence: CASSERRAPIGNGYTF.

The V call is TRBV6-5, the J call TRBJ2-2, with TRBD2 as a possible D gene (5 bases). The CDR3 has 14 residues. V was clipped by 2 bases and J by 4 bases, with 8 bases between them. Germline lookup yields CDR1 MNHEY and CDR2 SVGAGI. The chain's CDR3 is CASSYTGITGELFF. The CDR3 bases are TGTGCCAGCAGTTACACGGGGATCACCGGGGAGCTGTTTTTT.

The CDR3 DNA reads as TGTGCCAGCAGAGCCCTTGGACAGGGTTCCTATGGCTACACCTTC. Its protein is CASRALGQGSYGYTF. The J gene is TRBJ1-2, the V gene TRBV2; 8 nucleotides line up with TRBD1. CDR3 length: 15 residues. The J segment lost 4 bases and the V segment lost 6 bases, leaving 10 bases of the junction unmatched. CDR1 is SNHLY, CDR2 FYNNEI, per germline.